Below are 32 T cell receptor beta chains sequenced from a single sample in a study of blood T cell repertoires in COVID-19. Assay used: immunoSEQ multiplex PCR; TCRdb lists only in-frame clones, some missing. The table has some 50,000 clones, 80% to 90% seen once. Sample: peripheral blood. The receptors here all came from a woman in her 70s with active COVID-19.

The chain is built from TRBV18 and TRBJ2-7, with TRBD1 as a possible D gene (5 bases). Trimming removed 2 bases from V and 0 bases from J, with 8 bases in between. CDR3 length: 14 amino acids. Germline assignment: CDR1 KGHSH and CDR2 LQKENI. This CDR3 reads CASSPDSSSYEQYF. CDR3 nucleotide sequence: TGTGCCAGCTCACCAGACAGTAGCTCCTACGAGCAGTACTTC.

The genes are TRBV30 and TRBJ2-7, with D unclear. This CDR3 contains 11 residues. Deletions cut 4 bases from V and 0 bases from J, with 4 bases between. Germline-derived CDR1 and CDR2 are GTSNPN and SVGIG (reference sequence). DNA of the CDR3: TGTGCCTGGACCGGCTCCTACGAGCAGTACTTC. Its protein product is CAWTGSYEQYF.

The gene calls are TRBV7-2 and TRBJ2-1, with 8 bases matching TRBD2. The germline gives CDR1 SGHTA, CDR2 FQGNSA. V lost 1 base, J lost 5 bases, and 7 bases stayed unmatched. The length of the CDR3 is 16 residues. The DNA of the CDR3 is TGTGCCAGCAGCTTAGGCCGGGAGGGCCTCGACAATGAGCAGTTCTTC. Translated, it gives CASSLGREGLDNEQFF. Combining the CDR3 with reference TRBV7-2 and TRBJ2-1 gives the whole variable domain GAGVSQSPSNKVTEKGKDVELRCDPISGHTALYWYRQSLGQGLEFLIYFQGNSAPDKSGLPSDRFSAERTGGSVSTLTIQRTQQEDSAVYLCASSLGREGLDNEQFFGPGTRLTVL.

A single count supports this clone. The chain has TRBV30 and TRBJ2-3, with D tentatively TRBD2 (6 bases). V lost 3 bases and J 4 bases, leaving 23 bases between the germline ends. This CDR3 has 17 residues. CDR1 and CDR2 (germline): GTSNPN, SVGIG (reference sequence). CDR3 DNA: TGTGCCTGGAGCCTCCCCAGACGACTAGTCATCCCAGATACGCAGTATTTT. Translation gives CAWSLPRRLVIPDTQYF.

The chain employs TRBV6-6 and TRBJ2-7; 7 bases are a match to TRBD1. J was trimmed by 5 bases and V by 2 bases; bases with no gene match: 6. CDR1 MNHNY and CDR2 SVGAGI come from the germline V gene (reference sequence). The CDR3 contains 14 residues. The CDR3 bases are TGTGCCAGCAGTTACAACAGGGGCGTCCACGAGCAGTACTTC. Protein product: CASSYNRGVHEQYF.

This chain links TRBV5-5 with TRBJ2-7; TRBD2 matches 7 bases. This CDR3 region has 15 residues. Germline-derived CDR1 and CDR2 are SGHKS and YYEKEE (reference sequence). Germline trimming cut 4 bases from V and 3 bases from J; bases unmatched to any gene: 10. The CDR3 loop is CASSHPTSPLYEQYF. CDR3 nucleotide sequence: TGTGCCAGCAGCCATCCGACTAGCCCTCTCTACGAGCAGTACTTC.

The genes are TRBV28 and TRBJ2-1, with 14 bases fitting TRBD2. Germline trimming cut 7 bases from V and 9 bases from J; bases unmatched to any gene: 14. The CDR3 consists of 17 residues. CDR1 is MDHEN, CDR2 SYDVKM, per germline. The CDR3: CASIRSGTSGRGGEQFF. As DNA, the CDR3 is TGTGCCAGCATACGGTCCGGGACTAGCGGGAGAGGTGGTGAGCAGTTCTTC.

Only a few counts were recorded for this clone. The chain combines TRBV19 with TRBJ2-7; perhaps TRBD1 as D (5 bases). Germline CDR1 and CDR2: LNHDA and SQIVND (reference sequence). The CDR3 length is 13 residues. Trimming stripped 3 bases from V and 4 bases from J, with 10 bases between. CDR3 nucleotides: TGTGCCAGTAGTATGGTAGGGGCTTACGAGCAGTACTTC. It translates to CASSMVGAYEQYF.

The chain employs TRBV30 and TRBJ1-6; D gene unclear. V lost 1 base and J lost 5, with 6 bases in between. Germline CDR1 GTSNPN, CDR2 SVGIG (reference sequence). The CDR3 is made up of 13 amino acids. CDR3 in amino acids: CAWSGENNSPLHF. The CDR3 region has the DNA TGTGCCTGGAGTGGAGAGAATAATTCACCCCTCCACTTT. The whole variable domain, filled in from reference TRBV30 and TRBJ1-6, reads SQTIHQWPATLVQPVGSPLSLECTVEGTSNPNLYWYRQAAGRGLQLLFYSVGIGQISSEVPQNLSASRPQDRQFILSSKKLLLSDSGFYLCAWSGENNSPLHFGNGTRLTVT.

This sequence joins TRBV27 and TRBJ2-3; 14 bases fit TRBD2. V was clipped by 5 bases and J by 5 bases; unmatched bases: 6. Per the germline V gene, CDR1 is MNHEY and CDR2 is SMNVEV (reference sequence). The CDR3 has 16 amino acids. This chain's CDR3 is CASSTRGLAGVDTQYF. In nucleotides, the CDR3 is TGTGCCAGCAGTACACGGGGACTAGCGGGAGTAGATACGCAGTATTTT.

This clone occurred once. The chain recombines TRBV5-1 with TRBJ1-1; TRBD1 matches at 9 bases. This CDR3 is 15 amino acids long. V trimming: 4 bases; J trimming: 5 bases; junction bases outside the gene matches: 9. CDR1 is SGHRS, CDR2 YFSETQ, per germline. The CDR3 is CASSRTGAGGTEAFF. The CDR3 DNA reads as TGCGCCAGCAGCAGGACAGGGGCAGGGGGGACTGAAGCTTTCTTT.

This chain connects TRBV5-6 to TRBJ2-7; D is possibly TRBD2 (6 bases). V was trimmed by 6 bases and J by 6 bases, leaving 16 bases between them. The CDR3 is made up of 13 amino acids. Germline CDR1 SGHDT, CDR2 YYEEEE. The CDR3 DNA reads as TGTGCCAGCACCGTAGGGCCGGAGGGCGAGCAGTACTTC. Protein: CASTVGPEGEQYF.

V gene TRBV30 combines with J gene TRBJ2-5, with 13 nucleotides matching TRBD2. Germline CDR1 GTSNPN, CDR2 SVGIG (reference sequence). After removal of 5 bases from V and 4 bases from J, the junction contained 4 bases not matched to a gene. The CDR3 runs 14 residues. The CDR3 DNA follows: TGTGCCTGGCTACTAGCGGGAGGGCTAGAGACCCAGTACTTC. It yields the protein CAWLLAGGLETQYF.

V is TRBV6-4 and J is TRBJ2-2; weak D call: TRBD1 (5 bases). The CDR3 is 15 residues long. Germline V gene data show CDR1 as MRHNA and CDR2 as SNTAGT. With 0 bases removed from V and 3 bases from J, the gap between germline ends came to 8 bases. DNA of the CDR3: TGTGCCAGCAGTGACTCGGGGCAGTACACCGGGGAGCTGTTTTTT. Residues: CASSDSGQYTGELFF.

The V and J genes are TRBV7-2 and TRBJ2-1; perhaps TRBD1 as D (5 bases). V lost 4 bases and J lost 12, with 13 bases in between. The germline CDR1 and CDR2 sequences are SGHTA and FQGNSA. This CDR3 region has 12 residues. CDR3 sequence reads: CASSSPAQGQFF. The CDR3 DNA sequence: TGTGCCAGCAGCTCCCCAGCGCAGGGGCAGTTCTTC.

V and J are TRBV19 and TRBJ2-5; 11 bases line up with TRBD2. J gave up 4 bases and V 4 bases, and 8 bases lay outside the gene matches. The CDR3 sequence is 16 residues long. Germline CDR1 reads LNHDA; CDR2 reads SQIVND (reference sequence). CDR3 amino acids: CASSNPRLAGLETQYF. The CDR3 DNA sequence: TGTGCCAGTAGTAACCCGCGACTAGCGGGACTAGAGACCCAGTACTTC.

The gene calls are TRBV5-1 and TRBJ2-3, with 12 bases aligning to TRBD2. The CDR3 extends over 16 amino acids. CDR1 is SGHRS and CDR2 is YFSETQ in the germline V gene. With 4 bases clipped from V and 1 base from J, the junction kept 4 bases outside the gene matches. In DNA, the CDR3 is TGCGCCAGCAGCAGACTAGCGGGGGTGGGCACAGATACGCAGTATTTT. Protein: CASSRLAGVGTDTQYF.

The sample holds a few counts of this clone. The V and J genes are TRBV10-3 and TRBJ2-1; 10 bases are a match to TRBD2. Germline-derived CDR1 and CDR2 are ENHRY and SYGVKD. V lost 2 bases and J lost 4; bases outside the gene matches: 11. This CDR3 has 18 residues. The CDR3 reads CAISERGQAGGPYNEQFF. For the CDR3, the DNA is TGTGCCATCAGTGAGAGGGGGCAAGCGGGAGGGCCATACAATGAGCAGTTCTTC.

The V gene is TRBV4-2, the J gene TRBJ2-1, with 10 bases lining up with TRBD2. Germline V gene data show CDR1 as LGHNA and CDR2 as YNFKEQ. With 7 bases clipped from V and 5 bases from J, the junction kept 17 bases outside the gene matches. The CDR3 length is 18 residues. The CDR3 DNA sequence: TGTGCCAGCACCCCTCGTTGGCTTGGGACTAGCGAGAACAATGAGCAGTTCTTC. This translates into CASTPRWLGTSENNEQFF.

J is TRBJ2-5 and V is TRBV24-1; 10 bases line up with TRBD1. CDR3 length: 15 amino acids. From germline, CDR1 is KGHDR and CDR2 SFDVKD. Trimming cost V 3 bases and J 5 bases; bases outside gene matches: 5. CDR3 loop: CATSDTTGGWETQYF. CDR3 DNA sequence: TGTGCCACCAGTGATACGACAGGGGGCTGGGAGACCCAGTACTTC.

The V and J genes are TRBV24-1 and TRBJ2-3; 7 bases are a match to TRBD1. Trimming took 3 bases from V and 2 from J; bases not matched to a gene: 7. The CDR3 is 16 residues long. The germline V gene encodes CDR1 KGHDR and CDR2 SFDVKD. The CDR3 spells CATSDGSTGATDTQYF. The CDR3 DNA sequence: TGTGCCACCAGTGATGGATCTACAGGGGCCACAGATACGCAGTATTTT.

Here the CDR3 reads CASTEGQGFTEQYF. CDR3 in DNA: TGTGCCAGCACCGAGGGACAGGGGTTTACCGAGCAGTACTTC. The chain is built from TRBV6-5 and TRBJ2-7; 10 nucleotides agree with TRBD1. With V trimmed by 7 bases and J by 6 bases, 9 bases remained unmatched. There are 14 residues in the CDR3. In germline, CDR1 is MNHEY, CDR2 SVGAGI.

This clone has a single count. The chain uses TRBV20-1 and TRBJ2-1, with no clear D. CDR3 length: 12 residues. Germline CDR1 reads DFQATT; CDR2 reads SNEGSKA (reference sequence). The V end lost 3 bases, the J end lost 6 bases, and 9 bases lay between the germline ends. CDR3 coding DNA: TGCAGTGCTAGTCTCGAGTCCAATGAGCAGTTCTTC. As protein: CSASLESNEQFF.

The chain links TRBV19 to TRBJ1-1; 7 positions match TRBD1. The CDR3 is 14 residues long. V lost 6 bases and J lost 6; bases outside the gene matches: 10. CDR1 is LNHDA, CDR2 SQIVND, per germline (reference sequence). CDR3 region: CASRTNRGRAEAFF. DNA for the CDR3: TGTGCCAGTAGGACCAACAGGGGTAGGGCTGAAGCTTTCTTT.

The chain uses TRBV5-1 and TRBJ1-2; 11 nucleotides align to TRBD1. This CDR3 comprises 17 residues. The germline gives CDR1 SGHRS, CDR2 YFSETQ. Unmatched junction bases numbered 14, after V lost 2 bases and J lost 8 bases. CDR3 loop: CASSLAVGQGGVRGYTF. The CDR3 nucleotides are TGCGCCAGCAGCTTAGCGGTGGGACAGGGGGGAGTTCGGGGCTACACCTTC. Filled out from reference TRBV5-1 and TRBJ1-2, the complete variable domain reads KAGVTQTPRYLIKTRGQQVTLSCSPISGHRSVSWYQQTPGQGLQFLFEYFSETQRNKGNFPGRFSGRQFSNSRSEMNVSTLELGDSALYLCASSLAVGQGGVRGYTFGSGTRLTVV.

The rearrangement uses TRBV5-1 and TRBJ2-7; tentatively, D is TRBD1 (6 bases). Trimming took off 2 bases at V and 0 bases at J, with 24 bases between the two ends. The CDR3 is 19 residues long. The germline V gene has CDR1 SGHRS and CDR2 YFSETQ. The CDR3 is CASSFPITTQGTLSYEQYF. The CDR3 region has the DNA TGCGCCAGCAGCTTTCCCATTACGACACAGGGAACTCTCTCCTACGAGCAGTACTTC.

CDR3 residues: CASSLAESYEQYF. In DNA form, the CDR3 reads TGTGCCAGCAGCTTAGCGGAGTCCTACGAGCAGTACTTC. The gene calls are TRBV11-2 and TRBJ2-7, with D unresolved. The V end was cut by 1 base, the J end by 1 base, with 5 bases between. This CDR3 region has 13 residues. In germline, CDR1 is SGHAT, CDR2 FQNNGV.

V gene TRBV28 combines with J gene TRBJ1-5; possible D gene TRBD1, 6 bases. Germline CDR1 and CDR2: MDHEN and SYDVKM. Deletions cut 5 bases from V and 7 bases from J, with 18 bases between. The CDR3 consists of 15 residues. The CDR3 sequence: CASSERYRAGQPQHF. The CDR3 coding sequence is TGTGCCAGCAGTGAAAGGTACAGGGCGGGCCAGCCCCAGCATTTT.

The chain has TRBV12-3 or TRBV12-4 and TRBJ1-3; 9 nucleotides agree with TRBD1. This CDR3 comprises 11 residues. Unmatched junction bases numbered 4, after V lost 6 bases and J lost 13 bases. In DNA, the CDR3 is TGTGCCAGCAGCCGTGGACAGGGGATATATTTT. It yields the protein CASSRGQGIYF.

V usage is TRBV7-8 and J usage is TRBJ1-3, with TRBD1 as a possible D gene (6 bases). V dropped 5 bases and J dropped 0 bases, with 11 bases sitting between them. The CDR3 sequence is 15 residues long. Germline V gene data show CDR1 as SGHVS and CDR2 as FQNEAQ. CDR3 in amino acids: CASSLDSASGNTIYF. In nucleotides, the CDR3 is TGTGCCAGCAGCCTGGACAGTGCCTCTGGAAACACCATATATTTT.

This clone appeared once. The chain joins TRBV19 to TRBJ1-2; 8 nucleotides align to TRBD1. There are 16 residues in the CDR3. Germline CDR1 LNHDA, CDR2 SQIVND (reference sequence). V dropped 6 bases and J dropped 3; count of bases not matched to a gene: 12. CDR3 in amino acids: CASRTPLGQEYYGYTF. CDR3 nucleotides: TGTGCCAGTAGGACCCCTTTGGGACAGGAGTACTATGGCTACACCTTC.

The chain employs TRBV9 and TRBJ1-1; TRBD1 aligns across 11 bases. V lost 4 bases, J lost 8 bases, and 4 bases stayed unmatched. There are 13 residues in the CDR3. Germline V gene data show CDR1 as SGDLS and CDR2 as YYNGEE. Here the CDR3 DNA reads TGTGCCAGCAGCACCAGGGACAGGGGGGAAGCTTTCTTT. As protein: CASSTRDRGEAFF.